This T cell receptor (beta chain) is drawn from a study of blood T cell repertoires in COVID-19. Overall study: There were acute and convalescent COVID-19 samples, and they came from the United States, Italy and Spain. Sample material is recorded as cDNA or gDNA derived from T cells, B-cell-depleted T cells, or PBMCs.

This CDR3 is 15 amino acids long. Trimming removed 7 bases at V and 1 base at J, with 14 bases between. Per the germline V gene, CDR1 is MNHNY and CDR2 is SVGAGI (reference sequence). The participants were between roughly 18 and 100 years old and came from about two dozen US areas. Symptom resolution, clearance, or two negative PCRs marked the recovered donors of Cohort 3. Profiled with immunoSEQ multiplex PCR; TCRdb holds only in-frame clones, not every one. The table records about 480,000 clones, roughly 90% of them present only once. Sequenced material: PBMCs or T cells enriched from blood (not recorded which). The receptor comes from a woman aged 40 to 50 who had recovered from COVID-19. The chain carries TRBV6-6 and TRBJ1-5; D is perhaps TRBD1 (5 bases). The CDR3 protein is CASTQWGESNQPQHF. In DNA form, the CDR3 reads TGTGCCAGCACCCAGTGGGGGGAGAGCAATCAGCCCCAGCATTTT.